This TCR beta chain was obtained from a study of blood T cell repertoires in COVID-19. Clones were sequenced by immunoSEQ multiplex PCR, and TCRdb holds only the in-frame ones, with some missing. The sample shows about 7,800 clones, about 84% of them seen only once. The sequencing input was peripheral blood. The receptor was isolated from a woman aged 55-69 years with active COVID-19.

CDR3: CASRGENTGELFF. Written as DNA, the CDR3 is TGCGCCAGCAGGGGAGAGAACACCGGGGAGCTGTTTTTT. This chain links TRBV10-1 with TRBJ2-2, with D possibly matching TRBD2 (5 bases). The CDR3 sequence is 13 residues long. Per the germline V gene, CDR1 is WNHNN and CDR2 is SYGVQD (reference sequence). Trimming removed 6 bases from V and 1 base from J, with 6 bases in between.